This T cell receptor (beta chain) came from a study of cytomegalovirus exposure and HLA in healthy donors. 60 Vbeta and 13 Jbeta primers were used in PCR. Repertoires were generated with immunoSEQ multiplex PCR, while TCRdb's copy carries only in-frame clones and drops some. The sample records around 160,000 clones, approximately 80% being singletons. Study-wide findings and caveats: For presence/absence analyses, sequencing depth was assumed to be roughly uniform across donors. According to a later analysis, donors in an Asian-associated ancestry cluster reportedly had fewer N-insertions than the roughly 640-donor mean.

CDR1 LNHDA and CDR2 SQIVND come from the germline V gene (reference sequence). The CDR3 loop spans 12 amino acids. V shed 3 bases and J shed 9 bases, with 9 bases lying between them. Remarks on this clone: Its cognate antigen is unknown.

The origin of this receptor is a woman between 40 and 50 years old in good health and CMV-seropositive. The specimen sequenced was PBMCs. The chain links TRBV19 to TRBJ2-1; the D is unclear. The CDR3 is CASSMGLGEQFF. The CDR3 coding sequence is TGTGCCAGTAGTATGGGCCTGGGTGAGCAGTTCTTC.